These 9 T cell receptor beta chains originate from one sample sequenced in a study of technical replicates of blood from several donors. Produced via immunoSEQ multiplex PCR; TCRdb's table is partial and in-frame only. The sample records over 75,000 clones, approximately 94% being singletons. The sample was T cells isolated from PBMCs. These receptors were obtained from a human donor in good health.

CDR3 in DNA: TGTGCCAGCAGCGTAGAACCGGGAGGCTCAGGGTCTCAGATGAACACTGAAGCTTTCTTT. It is translated as CASSVEPGGSGSQMNTEAFF. The chain is built from TRBV9 and TRBJ1-1; D possibly corresponds to TRBD1 (5 bases). Deletions cut 0 bases from V and 0 bases from J, with 24 bases between. This CDR3 is built from 20 residues. Germline V gene lookup returns CDR1 SGDLS and CDR2 YYNGEE. The full variable domain, in which reference TRBV9 and TRBJ1-1 provide the parts outside the CDR3, is DSGVTQTPKHLITATGQRVTLRCSPRSGDLSVYWYQQSLDQGLQFLIQYYNGEERAKGNILERFSAQQFPDLHSELNLSSLELGDSALYFCASSVEPGGSGSQMNTEAFFGQGTRLTVV.

The chain uses TRBV29-1 and TRBJ2-1; 10 bases line up with TRBD2. This CDR3 is built from 19 residues. The junction had 11 bases not matched to a gene; V was cut back by 0 bases and J by 0 bases. CDR1 is SQVTM, CDR2 ANQGSEA, per germline. The CDR3 here is CSVEDPHRLAGHSYNEQFF. Written as DNA, the CDR3 is TGCAGCGTTGAAGACCCCCACCGACTAGCGGGTCACTCCTACAATGAGCAGTTCTTC.

The chain employs TRBV12-5 and TRBJ2-3; D possibly corresponds to TRBD2 (5 bases). Trimming took off 6 bases at V and 2 bases at J, with 12 bases between the two ends. This CDR3 has 14 residues. CDR1 LGHNT and CDR2 FRNRAP come from the germline V gene. The CDR3 sequence: CASGTASLTDTQYF. The CDR3, as DNA: TGTGCTAGTGGCACCGCTAGCCTCACAGATACGCAGTATTTT.

V gene TRBV10-3 combines with J gene TRBJ2-1; 7 nucleotides agree with TRBD2. V gave up 5 bases and J gave up 4 bases; unmatched junction bases: 2. The CDR3 covers 13 residues. Per the germline V gene, CDR1 is ENHRY and CDR2 is SYGVKD. CDR3 amino acids: CAISPGLYNEQFF. In DNA, the CDR3 is TGTGCCATCAGTCCGGGACTATACAATGAGCAGTTCTTC.

This rearrangement joins TRBV10-2 to TRBJ1-3; D is unresolved. The CDR3 totals 17 residues. The germline V gene has CDR1 WSHSY and CDR2 SAAADI. The ends were cut back, 1 base at V and 0 bases at J, with 13 bases in the middle. The CDR3 loop is CASSEWADLNSGNTIYF. The CDR3 DNA follows: TGCGCCAGCAGTGAGTGGGCAGACCTCAACTCTGGAAACACCATATATTTT.

The chain carries TRBV5-5 and TRBJ1-1; no clear D gene. The CDR3 is 14 residues long. Germline CDR1 SGHKS, CDR2 YYEKEE (reference sequence). Trimming took off 0 bases at V and 5 bases at J, with 11 bases between the two ends. CDR3 residues: CASSLENSETEAFF. As DNA, the CDR3 is TGTGCCAGCAGCTTGGAGAATTCGGAGACTGAAGCTTTCTTT.

V and J are TRBV9 and TRBJ2-7; 8 nucleotides align to TRBD1. The CDR3 is made up of 15 amino acids. Per the germline V gene, CDR1 is SGDLS and CDR2 is YYNGEE. The trim removed 3 bases at V and 5 bases at J, leaving 10 bases unmatched. This CDR3 reads CASSAMTGEIDEQYF. In nucleotides, the CDR3 is TGTGCCAGCAGCGCGATGACAGGGGAAATCGACGAGCAGTACTTC. Based on the CDR3 plus reference TRBV9 and TRBJ2-7, the full variable domain is DSGVTQTPKHLITATGQRVTLRCSPRSGDLSVYWYQQSLDQGLQFLIQYYNGEERAKGNILERFSAQQFPDLHSELNLSSLELGDSALYFCASSAMTGEIDEQYFGPGTRLTVT.

This sequence joins TRBV5-4 and TRBJ2-7; 9 bases agree with TRBD1. V lost 3 bases, J lost 1 base, and 5 bases stayed unmatched. CDR1 SGHNT and CDR2 YYREEE come from the germline V gene (reference sequence). The CDR3 sequence is 15 residues long. CDR3 sequence: CASSYKDRGSYEQYF. In DNA form, the CDR3 reads TGTGCCAGCAGCTATAAGGACAGGGGTTCCTACGAGCAGTACTTC.

CDR3 sequence reads: CASSLLNEQFF. CDR3 nucleotides: TGTGCCAGCAGCTTACTAAATGAGCAGTTCTTC. This sequence joins TRBV11-2 and TRBJ2-1; D unresolved. The CDR3 extends over 11 amino acids. Germline CDR1 is SGHAT and CDR2 is FQNNGV. V was pared by 2 bases and J by 7 bases, with 3 bases between.